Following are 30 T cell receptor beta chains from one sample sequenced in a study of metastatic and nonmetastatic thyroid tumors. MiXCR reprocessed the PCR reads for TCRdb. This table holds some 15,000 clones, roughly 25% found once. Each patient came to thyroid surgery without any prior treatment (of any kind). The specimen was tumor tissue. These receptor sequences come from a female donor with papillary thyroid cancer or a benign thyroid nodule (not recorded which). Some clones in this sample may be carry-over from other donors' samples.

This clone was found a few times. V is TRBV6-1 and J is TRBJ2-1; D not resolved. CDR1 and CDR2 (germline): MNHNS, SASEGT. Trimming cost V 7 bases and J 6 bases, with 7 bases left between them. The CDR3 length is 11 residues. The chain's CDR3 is CASNLVNEQFF. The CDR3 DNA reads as TGTGCCAGCAACTTAGTCAATGAGCAGTTCTTC.

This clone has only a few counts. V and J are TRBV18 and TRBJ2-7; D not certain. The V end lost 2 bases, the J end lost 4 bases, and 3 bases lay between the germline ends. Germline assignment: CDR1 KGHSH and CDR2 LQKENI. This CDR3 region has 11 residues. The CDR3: CASSPDYEQYF. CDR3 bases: TGTGCCAGCTCACCAGATTACGAGCAGTACTTC. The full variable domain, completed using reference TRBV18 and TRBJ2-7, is NAGVMQNPRHLVRRRGQEARLRCSPMKGHSHVYWYRQLPEEGLKFMVYLQKENIIDESGMPKERFSAEFPKEGPSILRIQQVVRGDSAAYFCASSPDYEQYFGPGTRLTVT.

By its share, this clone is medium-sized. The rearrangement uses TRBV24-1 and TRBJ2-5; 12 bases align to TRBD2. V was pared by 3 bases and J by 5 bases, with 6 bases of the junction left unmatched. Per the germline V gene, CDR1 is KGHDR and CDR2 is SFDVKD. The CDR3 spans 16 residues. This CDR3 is CATSDPTTSGRETQYF. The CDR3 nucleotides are TGTGCCACCAGTGATCCGACTACTAGCGGGAGGGAGACCCAGTACTTC.

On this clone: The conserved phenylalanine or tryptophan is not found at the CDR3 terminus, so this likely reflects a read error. The CDR3 DNA follows: TGTGCCAGCAGCCCGGGGTCCTCGGGTGGAAACACCATATATCTT. Its protein is CASSPGSSGGNTIYL. The chain has TRBV11-3 and TRBJ1-3; D not resolved. The CDR3 loop spans 15 amino acids. The V end lost 5 bases, the J end lost 3 bases, and 14 bases lay between the germline ends. Germline V CDR1 and CDR2: SGHNT, YENEEA.

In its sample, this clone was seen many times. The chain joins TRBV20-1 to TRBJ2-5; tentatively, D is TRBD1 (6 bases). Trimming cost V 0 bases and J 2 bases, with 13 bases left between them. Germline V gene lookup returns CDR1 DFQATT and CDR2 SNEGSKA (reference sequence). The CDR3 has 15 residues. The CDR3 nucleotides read TGCAGTGCTAGAGATGGGGAAGGGGGACAAGAGACCCAGTACTTC. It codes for CSARDGEGGQETQYF.

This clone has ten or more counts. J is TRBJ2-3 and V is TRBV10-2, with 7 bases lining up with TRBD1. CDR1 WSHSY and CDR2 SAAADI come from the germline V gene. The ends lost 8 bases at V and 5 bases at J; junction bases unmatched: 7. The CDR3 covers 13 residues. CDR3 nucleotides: TGCGCCAGCGCCCAGGGGGAAGGAGATACGCAGTATTTT. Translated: CASAQGEGDTQYF.

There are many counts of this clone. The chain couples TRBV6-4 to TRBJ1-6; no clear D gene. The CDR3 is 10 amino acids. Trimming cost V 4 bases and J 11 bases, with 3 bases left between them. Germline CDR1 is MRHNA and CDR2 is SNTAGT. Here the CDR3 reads CASSVPPLHF. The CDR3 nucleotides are TGTGCCAGCAGTGTCCCACCCCTCCACTTT.

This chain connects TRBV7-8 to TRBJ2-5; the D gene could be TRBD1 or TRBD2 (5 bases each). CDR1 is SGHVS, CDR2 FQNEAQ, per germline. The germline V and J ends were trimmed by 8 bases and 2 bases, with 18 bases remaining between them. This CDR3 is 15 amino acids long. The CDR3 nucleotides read TGTGCCAGCGCCCCCGAGGGGTGGGGGCAAGAGACCCAGTACTTC. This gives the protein CASAPEGWGQETQYF.

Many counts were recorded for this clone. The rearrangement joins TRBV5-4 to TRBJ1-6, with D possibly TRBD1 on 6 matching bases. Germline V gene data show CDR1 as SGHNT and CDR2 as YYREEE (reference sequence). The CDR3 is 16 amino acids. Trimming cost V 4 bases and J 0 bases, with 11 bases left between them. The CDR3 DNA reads TGTGCCAGCAGCCCCCAGGGGAGCTCCTATAATTCACCCCTCCACTTT. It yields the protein CASSPQGSSYNSPLHF. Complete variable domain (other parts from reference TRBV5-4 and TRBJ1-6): ETGVTQSPTHLIKTRGQQVTLRCSSQSGHNTVSWYQQALGQGPQFIFQYYREEENGRGNFPPRFSGLQFPNYSSELNVNALELDDSALYLCASSPQGSSYNSPLHFGNGTRLTVT.

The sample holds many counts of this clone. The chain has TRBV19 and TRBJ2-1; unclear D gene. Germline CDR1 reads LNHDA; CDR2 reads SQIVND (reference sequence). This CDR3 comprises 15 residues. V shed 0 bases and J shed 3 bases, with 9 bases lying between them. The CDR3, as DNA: TGTGCCAGTAGTATAGATCGGGCCATCTACAATGAGCAGTTCTTC. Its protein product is CASSIDRAIYNEQFF.

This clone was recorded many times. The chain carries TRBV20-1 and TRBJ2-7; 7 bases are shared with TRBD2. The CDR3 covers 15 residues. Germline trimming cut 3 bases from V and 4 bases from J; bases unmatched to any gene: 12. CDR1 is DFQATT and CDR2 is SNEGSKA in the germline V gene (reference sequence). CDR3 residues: CSASVRERPLYEQYF. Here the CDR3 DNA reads TGCAGTGCTAGTGTGCGGGAGAGGCCCCTTTACGAGCAGTACTTC.

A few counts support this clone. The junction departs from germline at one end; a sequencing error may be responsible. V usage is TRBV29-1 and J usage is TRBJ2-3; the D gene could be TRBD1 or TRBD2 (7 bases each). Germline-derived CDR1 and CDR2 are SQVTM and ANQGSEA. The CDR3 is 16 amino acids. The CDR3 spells CSVEMEGGAGGDTQYF. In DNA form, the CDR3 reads TGCAGCGTCGAAATGGAGGGCGGTGCAGGGGGGGATACTCAGTATTTT.

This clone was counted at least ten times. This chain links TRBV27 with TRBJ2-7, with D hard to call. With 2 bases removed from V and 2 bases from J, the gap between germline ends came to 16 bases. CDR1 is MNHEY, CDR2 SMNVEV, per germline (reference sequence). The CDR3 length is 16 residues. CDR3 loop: CASSLSLAQAAYEQYF. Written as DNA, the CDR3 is TGTGCCAGCAGTTTAAGCTTAGCCCAGGCGGCCTACGAGCAGTACTTC.

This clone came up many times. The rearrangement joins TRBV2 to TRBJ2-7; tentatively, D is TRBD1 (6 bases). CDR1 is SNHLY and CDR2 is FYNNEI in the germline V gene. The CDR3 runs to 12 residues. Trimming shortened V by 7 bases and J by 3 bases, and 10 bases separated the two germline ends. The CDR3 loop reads CASTRTVYEQYF. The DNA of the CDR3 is TGTGCCAGCACCAGGACAGTCTACGAGCAGTACTTC. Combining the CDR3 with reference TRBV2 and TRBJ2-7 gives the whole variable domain EPEVTQTPSHQVTQMGQEVILRCVPISNHLYFYWYRQILGQKVEFLVSFYNNEISEKSEIFDDQFSVERPDGSNFTLKIRSTKLEDSAMYFCASTRTVYEQYFGPGTRLTVT.

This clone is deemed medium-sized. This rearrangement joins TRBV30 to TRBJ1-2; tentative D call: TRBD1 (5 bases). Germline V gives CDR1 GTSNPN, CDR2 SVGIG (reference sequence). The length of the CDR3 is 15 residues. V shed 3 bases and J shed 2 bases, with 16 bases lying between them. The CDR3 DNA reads TGTGCCTGGAGATTACGAAAGGGGCCGAACTATGGCTACACCTTC. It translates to CAWRLRKGPNYGYTF. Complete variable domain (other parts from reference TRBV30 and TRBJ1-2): SQTIHQWPATLVQPVGSPLSLECTVEGTSNPNLYWYRQAAGRGLQLLFYSVGIGQISSEVPQNLSASRPQDRQFILSSKKLLLSDSGFYLCAWRLRKGPNYGYTFGSGTRLTVV.

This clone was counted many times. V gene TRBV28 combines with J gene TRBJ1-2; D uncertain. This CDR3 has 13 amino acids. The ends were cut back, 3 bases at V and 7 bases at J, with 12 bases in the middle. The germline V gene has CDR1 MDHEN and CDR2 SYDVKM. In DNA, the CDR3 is TGTGCCAGCAGTTTGGGTCCCAGTATTGGCTACACCTTC. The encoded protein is CASSLGPSIGYTF.

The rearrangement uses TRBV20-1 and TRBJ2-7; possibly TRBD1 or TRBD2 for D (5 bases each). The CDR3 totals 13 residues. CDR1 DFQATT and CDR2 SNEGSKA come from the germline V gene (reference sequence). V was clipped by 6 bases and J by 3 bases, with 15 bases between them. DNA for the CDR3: TGCAGTGCCGCCGTTGGGGGAATCTACGAGCAGTACTTC. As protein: CSAAVGGIYEQYF.

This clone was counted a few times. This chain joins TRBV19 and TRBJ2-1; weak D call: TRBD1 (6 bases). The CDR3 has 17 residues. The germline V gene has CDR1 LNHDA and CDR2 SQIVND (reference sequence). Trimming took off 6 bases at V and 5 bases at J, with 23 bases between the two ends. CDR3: CASSKLTSRRGHNEQFF. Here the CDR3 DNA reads TGTGCCAGTAGCAAACTTACGAGCCGCAGGGGACACAATGAGCAGTTCTTC.

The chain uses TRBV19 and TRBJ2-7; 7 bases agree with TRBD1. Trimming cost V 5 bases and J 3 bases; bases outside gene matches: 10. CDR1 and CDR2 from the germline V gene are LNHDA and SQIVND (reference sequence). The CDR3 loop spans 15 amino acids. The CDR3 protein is CASSSGDSRNYEQYF. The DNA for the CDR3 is TGTGCCAGTAGTTCCGGGGACAGCCGAAACTACGAGCAGTACTTC.

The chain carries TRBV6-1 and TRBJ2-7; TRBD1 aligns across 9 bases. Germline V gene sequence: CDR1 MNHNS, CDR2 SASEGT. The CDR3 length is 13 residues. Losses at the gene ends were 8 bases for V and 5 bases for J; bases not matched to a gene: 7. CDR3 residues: CASGEGDRDEQYF. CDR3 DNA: TGTGCCAGCGGAGAGGGGGACAGGGACGAGCAGTACTTC.

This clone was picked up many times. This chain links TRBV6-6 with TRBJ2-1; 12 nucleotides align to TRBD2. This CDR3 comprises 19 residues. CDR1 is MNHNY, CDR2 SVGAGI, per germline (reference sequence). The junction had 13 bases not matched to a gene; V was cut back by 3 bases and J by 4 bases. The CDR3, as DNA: TGTGCCAGCAGTTATTACAGGGCAGGACTAGCGGGACTATACAATGAGCAGTTCTTC. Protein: CASSYYRAGLAGLYNEQFF.

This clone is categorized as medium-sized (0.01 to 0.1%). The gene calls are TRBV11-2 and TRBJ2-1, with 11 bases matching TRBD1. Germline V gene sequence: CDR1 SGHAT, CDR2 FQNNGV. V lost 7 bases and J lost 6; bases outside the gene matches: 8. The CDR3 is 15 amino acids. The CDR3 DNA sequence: TGTGCCAGCACCCCCCGGGACAGGGGGATCAATGAGCAGTTCTTC. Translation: CASTPRDRGINEQFF.

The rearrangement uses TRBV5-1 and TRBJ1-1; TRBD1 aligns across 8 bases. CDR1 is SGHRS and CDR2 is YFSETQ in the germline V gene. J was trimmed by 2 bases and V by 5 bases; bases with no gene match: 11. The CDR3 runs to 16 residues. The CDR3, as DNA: TGCGCCAGCAGGAGTTGGACAGGGCCCACCAACACTGAAGCTTTCTTT. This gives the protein CASRSWTGPTNTEAFF. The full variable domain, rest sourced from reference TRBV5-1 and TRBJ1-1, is KAGVTQTPRYLIKTRGQQVTLSCSPISGHRSVSWYQQTPGQGLQFLFEYFSETQRNKGNFPGRFSGRQFSNSRSEMNVSTLELGDSALYLCASRSWTGPTNTEAFFGQGTRLTVV.

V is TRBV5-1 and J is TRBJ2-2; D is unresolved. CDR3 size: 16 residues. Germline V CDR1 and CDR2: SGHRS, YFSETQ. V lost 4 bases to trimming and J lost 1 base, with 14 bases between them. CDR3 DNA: TGCGCCAGCAGCCTGTCAGGTACAGTGAACACCGGGGAGCTGTTTTTT. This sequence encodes CASSLSGTVNTGELFF.

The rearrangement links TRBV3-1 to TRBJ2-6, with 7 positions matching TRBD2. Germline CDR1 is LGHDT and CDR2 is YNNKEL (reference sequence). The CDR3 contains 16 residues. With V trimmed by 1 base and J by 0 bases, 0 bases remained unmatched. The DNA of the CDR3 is TGTGCCAGCAGCCAAGGGACTAGCTCTGGGGCCAACGTCCTGACTTTC. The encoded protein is CASSQGTSSGANVLTF.

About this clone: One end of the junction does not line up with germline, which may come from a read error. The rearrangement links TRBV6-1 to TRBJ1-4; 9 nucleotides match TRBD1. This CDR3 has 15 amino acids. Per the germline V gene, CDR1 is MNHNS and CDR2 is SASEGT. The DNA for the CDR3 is TGTGCCAGCAGGGACCCGACAGGGGGATATGAAAAACTGTTCTTT. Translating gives CASRDPTGGYEKLFF.

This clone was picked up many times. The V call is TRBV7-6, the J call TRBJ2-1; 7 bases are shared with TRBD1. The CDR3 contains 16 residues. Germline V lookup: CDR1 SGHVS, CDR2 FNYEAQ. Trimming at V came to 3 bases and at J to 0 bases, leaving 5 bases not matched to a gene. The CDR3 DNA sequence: TGTGCCAGCAGCTTCCTTACAGGGGACTCCTACAATGAGCAGTTCTTC. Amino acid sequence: CASSFLTGDSYNEQFF.

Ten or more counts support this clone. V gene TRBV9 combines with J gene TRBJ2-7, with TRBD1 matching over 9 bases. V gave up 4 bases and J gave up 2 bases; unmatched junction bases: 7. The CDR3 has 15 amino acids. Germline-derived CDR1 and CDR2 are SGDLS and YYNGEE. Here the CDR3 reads CASSPGTGIPYEQYF. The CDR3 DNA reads TGTGCCAGCAGCCCCGGGACAGGGATCCCCTACGAGCAGTACTTC.

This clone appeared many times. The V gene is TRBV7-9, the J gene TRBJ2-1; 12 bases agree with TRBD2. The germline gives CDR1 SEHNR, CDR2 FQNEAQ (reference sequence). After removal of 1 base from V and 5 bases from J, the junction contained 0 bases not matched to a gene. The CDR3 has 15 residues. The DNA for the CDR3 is TGTGCCAGCAGCTTAGGACTAGCGGGGGACAATGAGCAGTTCTTC. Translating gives CASSLGLAGDNEQFF. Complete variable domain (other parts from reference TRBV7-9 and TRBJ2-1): DTGVSQNPRHKITKRGQNVTFRCDPISEHNRLYWYRQTLGQGPEFLTYFQNEAQLEKSRLLSDRFSAERPKGSFSTLEIQRTEQGDSAMYLCASSLGLAGDNEQFFGPGTRLTVL.

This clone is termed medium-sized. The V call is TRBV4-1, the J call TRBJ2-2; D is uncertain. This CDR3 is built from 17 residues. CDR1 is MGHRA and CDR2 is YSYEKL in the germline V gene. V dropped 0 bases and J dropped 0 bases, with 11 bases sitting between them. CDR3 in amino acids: CASSQDLVQTNTGELFF. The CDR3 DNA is TGCGCCAGCAGCCAAGACCTGGTCCAGACGAACACCGGGGAGCTGTTTTTT.